This T cell receptor beta chain is from a study of OX40 agonist ivuxolimab in advanced cancers. Study overall: Ivuxolimab, an agonist antibody against OX40 (CD134), was given to patients. General study results and limits: What antigens the expanded peripheral T cells recognized was never established.

Concerning this clone: Its antigen is not identified.

TCRdb keeps only in-frame clones here, not all; method: immunoSEQ multiplex PCR. The sample has about 69,000 clones; around 85% are singletons. Per the germline V gene, CDR1 is SGHAT and CDR2 is FQDESV (reference sequence). The CDR3 covers 14 residues. Deletions cut 5 bases from V and 4 bases from J, with 12 bases between. Autoimmune disease history or systemic immunosuppression disqualified patients. Sequencing used CD4+ or CD8+ T cells sorted from blood, obtained in a trial of the OX40 agonist ivuxolimab. The chain couples TRBV11-1 to TRBJ2-4; D may match TRBD1 or TRBD2 (5 bases each). This TCR was recovered from an adult with an advanced solid tumor such as melanoma, head and neck, liver or kidney cancer. The CDR3 loop is CASSPGTVKNIQYF. The CDR3 region has the DNA TGTGCCAGCAGCCCCGGGACGGTAAAAAACATTCAGTACTTC.